These 10 T cell receptor beta chains were sequenced from one sample in a study of PD-1 blockade in classical Hodgkin lymphoma. Generated by immunoSEQ multiplex PCR, the TCRdb table keeps only in-frame clones and is missing some. The sample yields 9,000 to 13,000 clones, 60% to 85% seen once. Brentuximab vedotin exposure varied among the patients, all of whom had relapsed after autologous stem cell transplantation. The source was peripheral blood mononuclear cells (PBMCs), collected at baseline. These TCRs come from a human donor with classical Hodgkin lymphoma.

This clone was counted a few times. The chain recombines TRBV19 with TRBJ2-2, with D uncertain. CDR3 length equals 18 residues. The germline V gene has CDR1 LNHDA and CDR2 SQIVND (reference sequence). Trimming shortened V by 5 bases and J by 4 bases, and 23 bases separated the two germline ends. CDR3: CASSPLSGLGSGTGELFF. Here the CDR3 DNA reads TGTGCCAGTAGTCCTCTCTCTGGGCTGGGATCGGGCACCGGGGAGCTGTTTTTT.

This clone was recorded only once. The rearrangement joins TRBV18 to TRBJ2-3; D perhaps matches TRBD1 (5 bases). The V gene's germline CDR1 is KGHSH and CDR2 LQKENI. Deletions cut 6 bases from V and 1 base from J, with 14 bases between. This CDR3 is built from 15 residues. CDR3 in amino acids: CASSGRAEGTDTQYF. The CDR3 DNA sequence: TGTGCCAGCTCGGGCAGGGCCGAGGGCACAGATACGCAGTATTTT.

The chain links TRBV2 to TRBJ2-1, with TRBD2 matching 10 bases. The germline V gene encodes CDR1 SNHLY and CDR2 FYNNEI. The ends lost 10 bases at V and 5 bases at J; junction bases unmatched: 5. This CDR3 contains 13 residues. The CDR3 nucleotides read TGTGCCACCGGACTAGCGGACAACAATGAGCAGTTCTTC. Translating it yields CATGLADNNEQFF.

This clone has just one count. V usage is TRBV28 and J usage is TRBJ2-4; D is possibly TRBD1 or TRBD2 (5 bases each). The CDR3 covers 13 residues. CDR1 is MDHEN and CDR2 is SYDVKM in the germline V gene. Trimming pared 5 bases from V and 12 bases from J, leaving 17 bases between. The CDR3 DNA is TGTGCCAGCAGTCGTACCCGGGACGGATATCAGTACTTC. This translates into CASSRTRDGYQYF.

The chain has TRBV29-1 and TRBJ2-5; weak D call: TRBD1 (7 bases). CDR3 length: 12 amino acids. The ends were cut back, 6 bases at V and 4 bases at J, with 12 bases in the middle. Germline CDR1 SQVTM, CDR2 ANQGSEA. In DNA form, the CDR3 reads TGCAGCGTCGCAGGGGGAGGAGAGACCCAGTACTTC. Its translation is CSVAGGGETQYF.

The chain is built from TRBV27 and TRBJ2-5; TRBD1 aligns across 7 bases. CDR1 MNHEY and CDR2 SMNVEV come from the germline V gene (reference sequence). V gave up 6 bases and J gave up 5 bases; unmatched junction bases: 12. The length of the CDR3 is 15 residues. CDR3 sequence reads: CASSTRDSLLETQYF. Here the CDR3 DNA reads TGTGCCAGCAGCACCCGGGACAGCCTCTTGGAGACCCAGTACTTC.

The chain combines TRBV7-2 with TRBJ2-3; D gene ambiguous. Germline CDR1 reads SGHTA; CDR2 reads FQGNSA. V lost 0 bases and J 3 bases, leaving 13 bases between the germline ends. This CDR3 spans 16 amino acids. CDR3 amino acids: CASSLAPQTSTDTQYF. CDR3 DNA: TGTGCCAGCAGCTTAGCGCCCCAGACATCGACAGATACGCAGTATTTT. The full variable domain, its missing parts supplied by reference TRBV7-2 and TRBJ2-3, is GAGVSQSPSNKVTEKGKDVELRCDPISGHTALYWYRQSLGQGLEFLIYFQGNSAPDKSGLPSDRFSAERTGGSVSTLTIQRTQQEDSAVYLCASSLAPQTSTDTQYFGPGTRLTVL.

The chain couples TRBV7-8 to TRBJ2-3; D is uncertain. The CDR3 is made up of 13 amino acids. V lost 2 bases and J lost 4, with 7 bases in between. The germline gives CDR1 SGHVS, CDR2 FQNEAQ. CDR3: CASSLSGADTQYF. CDR3 coding DNA: TGTGCCAGCAGCTTAAGTGGCGCAGATACGCAGTATTTT. Full variable domain (remainder filled in from reference TRBV7-8 and TRBJ2-3): GAGVSQSPRYKVAKRGQDVALRCDPISGHVSLFWYQQALGQGPEFLTYFQNEAQLDKSGLPSDRFFAERPEGSVSTLKIQRTQQEDSAVYLCASSLSGADTQYFGPGTRLTVL.

The chain combines TRBV29-1 with TRBJ2-5; D ambiguous. V gave up 8 bases and J gave up 9 bases, with 7 bases separating them. This CDR3 has 8 amino acids. Germline assignment: CDR1 SQVTM and CDR2 ANQGSEA. The CDR3 loop is CSTSSQYF. In nucleotides, the CDR3 is TGCAGCACCTCCTCCCAGTACTTC.

The sample holds a few counts of this clone. The rearrangement uses TRBV4-2 and TRBJ2-1, with 11 bases aligning to TRBD2. This CDR3 has 17 residues. V lost 4 bases and J lost 5; bases outside the gene matches: 10. CDR1 and CDR2 from the germline V gene are LGHNA and YNFKEQ. The chain's CDR3 is CASSPSTGTSGHNEQFF. DNA of the CDR3: TGTGCCAGCAGCCCCTCGACCGGGACTAGCGGACACAATGAGCAGTTCTTC.